A single sample is the source of the 25 T cell receptor beta chains below, sequenced in a study of response to subunit inactivated influenza vaccine. TCRdb ran MiXCR on the RT-PCR reads and lists one entry per CDR3 protein. The sample holds about 540,000 distinct CDR3 sequences, approximately 15% seen once. The input for sequencing was PBMCs from blood, taken 11 to 12 days after vaccination. These receptors originate from a man aged 45 to 65 who received an inactivated influenza vaccine.

This clonotype occurred many times. This chain links TRBV7-8 with TRBJ2-1, with a weak D call TRBD2 (5 bases). There are 16 residues in the CDR3. With 1 base removed from V and 7 bases from J, the gap between germline ends came to 17 bases. Germline V gene lookup returns CDR1 SGHVS and CDR2 FQNEAQ. This CDR3 is CASSLVHGNVRNEQFF. CDR3 in DNA: TGTGCCAGCAGCTTAGTCCACGGGAACGTGAGGAATGAGCAGTTCTTC.

This clonotype was seen a handful of times. V gene TRBV7-9 combines with J gene TRBJ2-1; unclear D gene. V was cut by 5 bases and J by 2 bases, with 13 bases left in between. Germline lookup yields CDR1 SEHNR and CDR2 FQNEAQ (reference sequence). CDR3 length: 15 residues. The CDR3 loop reads CASSHDPRPYNEQFF. In DNA form, the CDR3 reads TGTGCCAGCAGCCACGACCCGAGACCCTACAATGAGCAGTTCTTC.

This chain links TRBV12-3 or TRBV12-4 with TRBJ2-2; 9 bases line up with TRBD1. The CDR3 is 14 residues long. Germline trimming cut 8 bases from V and 4 bases from J; bases unmatched to any gene: 5. The CDR3 sequence: CASYTQGATGELFF. In DNA form, the CDR3 reads TGTGCCAGCTACACACAGGGGGCCACCGGGGAGCTGTTTTTT.

This clonotype was counted between two and nine times. V gene TRBV5-1 combines with J gene TRBJ2-7; D gene unclear. Germline CDR1 SGHRS, CDR2 YFSETQ. The V gene lost 0 bases and the J gene lost 3 bases, with 13 bases spanning the gap. The CDR3 loop spans 15 amino acids. The CDR3 coding sequence is TGCGCCAGCAGCTTGGTCCGTGGCGGTCTCTACGAGCAGTACTTC. It codes for CASSLVRGGLYEQYF.

The V call is TRBV25-1, the J call TRBJ1-6; D not resolved. Trimming stripped 0 bases from V and 9 bases from J, with 9 bases between. Germline lookup yields CDR1 MGHDK and CDR2 SYGVNS. This CDR3 is built from 14 residues. This CDR3 is CASSEYSTGSPLHF. Written as DNA, the CDR3 is TGTGCCAGCAGTGAATATAGTACGGGTTCACCCCTCCACTTT.

Only a few counts were recorded for this clonotype. This chain joins TRBV10-3 and TRBJ2-2, with D perhaps matching TRBD1 (6 bases). Trimming pared 6 bases from V and 2 bases from J, leaving 10 bases between. CDR1 and CDR2 from the germline V gene are ENHRY and SYGVKD. The CDR3 consists of 14 residues. Here the CDR3 reads CAIRDSLNTGELFF. In DNA form, the CDR3 reads TGTGCCATCAGGGACAGCCTTAACACCGGGGAGCTGTTTTTT.

The chain joins TRBV20-1 to TRBJ2-2; weak D call: TRBD1 (5 bases). The germline CDR1 and CDR2 sequences are DFQATT and SNEGSKA (reference sequence). V lost 0 bases, J lost 1 base, and 9 bases lay in between. The CDR3 runs 15 residues. Here the CDR3 reads CSARDPRENTGELFF. Here the CDR3 DNA reads TGCAGTGCTAGAGATCCCAGGGAGAACACCGGGGAGCTGTTTTTT.

This clonotype has only a few counts. V and J are TRBV6-1 and TRBJ1-4; 7 nucleotides line up with TRBD1. The CDR3 covers 13 residues. V lost 10 bases, J lost 7 bases, and 9 bases stayed unmatched. The germline V gene encodes CDR1 MNHNS and CDR2 SASEGT. CDR3 nucleotides: TGTGCCACCGACCGCAGGGGGTTTGAAAAACTGTTTTTT. Amino acid sequence: CATDRRGFEKLFF.

The chain links TRBV10-3 to TRBJ2-3, with 10 bases matching TRBD1. Germline V CDR1 and CDR2: ENHRY, SYGVKD. The CDR3 is made up of 13 amino acids. V trimming: 9 bases; J trimming: 3 bases; junction bases outside the gene matches: 3. CDR3 in DNA: TGTGCCATACGGGACAGGGGAACAGATACGCAGTATTTT. As protein: CAIRDRGTDTQYF.

The CDR3 is CSARDGLAGSTDTQYF. The DNA of the CDR3 is TGCAGTGCTAGAGATGGTCTAGCGGGGAGCACAGATACGCAGTATTTT. The chain has TRBV20-1 and TRBJ2-3, with 9 bases that match TRBD2. CDR1 is DFQATT, CDR2 SNEGSKA, per germline (reference sequence). After removal of 0 bases from V and 0 bases from J, the junction contained 4 bases not matched to a gene. The length of the CDR3 is 16 residues.

Only a few counts were recorded for this clonotype. The junction departs from germline at one end; a sequencing error may be responsible. This sequence joins TRBV7-9 and TRBJ2-3; D is perhaps TRBD1 (5 bases). CDR1 and CDR2 from the germline V gene are SEHNR and FQNEAQ (reference sequence). This CDR3 has 14 amino acids. CDR3 coding DNA: TGTGCCAGCACCCCTGACAGATACACAGATACGCAGTGTTTT. Amino acid sequence: CASTPDRYTDTQCF.

This clonotype was seen only a few times. This chain links TRBV3-1 with TRBJ1-1; D unresolved. Trimming took off 0 bases at V and 2 bases at J, with 7 bases between the two ends. CDR1 and CDR2 from the germline V gene are LGHDT and YNNKEL (reference sequence). The CDR3 runs 14 residues. For the CDR3, the DNA is TGTGCCAGCAGCCAAGATCCATTCAACACTGAAGCTTTCTTT. The encoded protein is CASSQDPFNTEAFF.

This chain uses TRBV20-1 with TRBJ1-3; no clear D gene. This CDR3 has 16 residues. V was pared by 1 base and J by 0 bases, with 13 bases between. Germline CDR1 is DFQATT and CDR2 is SNEGSKA (reference sequence). The CDR3 sequence: CSARGSNSYSGNTIYF. The CDR3 DNA reads as TGCAGTGCTAGAGGGTCTAACTCATACTCTGGAAACACCATATATTTT.

This clonotype has a handful of counts. The rearrangement uses TRBV6-1 and TRBJ2-3; 12 positions match TRBD2. The V and J ends lost 6 bases and 1 base, in that order; junction bases with no gene match: 5. The CDR3 length is 16 residues. Germline V lookup: CDR1 MNHNS, CDR2 SASEGT. DNA for the CDR3: TGTGCCAGCAGCCGACTAGCGGGGGCTGGCACAGATACGCAGTATTTT. Translation: CASSRLAGAGTDTQYF.

The CDR3 DNA reads as TGCAGTGCTAGAGGAGACAGTGGTGGAGAAAAACTGTTTTTT. Translated, it gives CSARGDSGGEKLFF. The V and J genes are TRBV20-1 and TRBJ1-4, with D maybe TRBD1 (5 bases). Germline values: CDR1 DFQATT, CDR2 SNEGSKA (reference sequence). The CDR3 spans 14 residues. V dropped 1 base and J dropped 8 bases, with 14 bases sitting between them.

This clonotype came up a few times. The chain uses TRBV2 and TRBJ2-4, with a tentative D call TRBD2 (6 bases). This CDR3 region has 15 residues. V gave up 8 bases and J gave up 0 bases, with 14 bases separating them. Germline loops: CDR1 SNHLY, CDR2 FYNNEI. CDR3 protein: CASHGTLLAKNIQYF. The CDR3 DNA reads as TGTGCCAGCCACGGGACTCTCCTAGCCAAAAACATTCAGTACTTC.

This chain uses TRBV6-2 or TRBV6-3 with TRBJ2-5; 10 bases fit TRBD2. Germline lookup yields CDR1 MNHEY and CDR2 SVGEGT. Trimming removed 4 bases from V and 5 bases from J; junction bases left unmatched: 10. This CDR3 comprises 16 residues. This CDR3 reads CASSWDSGGAWETQYF. The CDR3 DNA reads as TGTGCCAGCAGTTGGGACAGCGGGGGGGCCTGGGAGACCCAGTACTTC.

This clonotype appeared a few times. The CDR3 DNA sequence: TGTGCCAGCAGCCAAGAAGTCGGGGCTAGCAGACTAGATGCGAACACCGGGGAGCTGTTTTTT. The encoded protein is CASSQEVGASRLDANTGELFF. The chain uses TRBV3-1 and TRBJ2-2, with D tentatively TRBD2 (6 bases). Between the trimmed V and J ends, which lost 0 bases and 0 bases, there was a span of 23 bases. Germline CDR1 and CDR2: LGHDT and YNNKEL (reference sequence). The CDR3 spans 21 residues.

The chain joins TRBV12-3 or TRBV12-4 to TRBJ2-1; 9 nucleotides match TRBD2. The CDR3 spans 15 residues. With 6 bases clipped from V and 9 bases from J, the junction kept 12 bases outside the gene matches. CDR3 loop: CASSRKTGTSFEQFF. CDR3 in DNA: TGTGCCAGCAGCCGTAAGACCGGGACTAGCTTTGAGCAGTTCTTC.

The chain employs TRBV4-2 and TRBJ2-1, with D perhaps matching TRBD2 (6 bases). CDR1 is LGHNA and CDR2 is YNFKEQ in the germline V gene. V lost 3 bases and J 0 bases, leaving 12 bases between the germline ends. The CDR3 is 16 amino acids. The CDR3 loop reads CASSQGGLSSYNEQFF. Here the CDR3 DNA reads TGTGCCAGCAGCCAGGGGGGACTTAGCTCCTACAATGAGCAGTTCTTC.

The table lists this clonotype with a few counts. This chain connects TRBV6-1 to TRBJ2-5, with a possible D match to TRBD1 (5 bases). Germline values: CDR1 MNHNS, CDR2 SASEGT. V gave up 1 base and J gave up 5 bases, with 17 bases separating them. The CDR3 is 16 amino acids. This CDR3 reads CASSEGIGPRVETQYF. CDR3 nucleotide sequence: TGTGCCAGCAGTGAAGGAATAGGACCCAGGGTGGAGACCCAGTACTTC.

In this sample, this clonotype turned up once. The chain recombines TRBV5-1 with TRBJ2-1, with a tentative D call TRBD2 (5 bases). CDR3 length: 14 residues. The ends were cut back, 7 bases at V and 8 bases at J, with 19 bases in the middle. Germline V CDR1 and CDR2: SGHRS, YFSETQ. The CDR3 spells CASCSLPGVDEQFF. The CDR3 nucleotides read TGCGCCAGCTGCTCACTCCCCGGGGTCGATGAGCAGTTCTTC. Using reference TRBV5-1 and TRBJ2-1 for the parts outside the CDR3, the full variable domain is KAGVTQTPRYLIKTRGQQVTLSCSPISGHRSVSWYQQTPGQGLQFLFEYFSETQRNKGNFPGRFSGRQFSNSRSEMNVSTLELGDSALYLCASCSLPGVDEQFFGPGTRLTVL.

This clonotype was seen a few times. V gene TRBV4-3 combines with J gene TRBJ2-3, with a possible D match to TRBD2 (5 bases). Trimming stripped 0 bases from V and 8 bases from J, with 18 bases between. The CDR3 has 16 amino acids. The germline gives CDR1 LGHNA, CDR2 YSLEER. The DNA for the CDR3 is TGCGCCAGCAGCCAAGAGGAAGCGGCCCCTCAGGTTACGCAGTATTTT. Translated: CASSQEEAAPQVTQYF.

The DNA for the CDR3 is TGTGCCAGCAGCCGAACAGCCGGGACAGGGTACAATGAGCAGTTCTTC. It specifies CASSRTAGTGYNEQFF. V gene TRBV7-8 combines with J gene TRBJ2-1; TRBD1 matches at 9 bases. After removal of 5 bases from V and 4 bases from J, the junction contained 9 bases not matched to a gene. This CDR3 contains 16 residues. From germline, CDR1 is SGHVS and CDR2 FQNEAQ.

The V call is TRBV18, the J call TRBJ1-3, with 10 bases lining up with TRBD1. Trimming cost V 0 bases and J 8 bases; bases outside gene matches: 4. Germline V CDR1 and CDR2: KGHSH, LQKENI. The CDR3 totals 15 residues. CDR3 in amino acids: CASSPPGTGDYTIYF. The CDR3 DNA follows: TGTGCCAGCTCACCACCTGGGACAGGGGATTACACCATATATTTT.